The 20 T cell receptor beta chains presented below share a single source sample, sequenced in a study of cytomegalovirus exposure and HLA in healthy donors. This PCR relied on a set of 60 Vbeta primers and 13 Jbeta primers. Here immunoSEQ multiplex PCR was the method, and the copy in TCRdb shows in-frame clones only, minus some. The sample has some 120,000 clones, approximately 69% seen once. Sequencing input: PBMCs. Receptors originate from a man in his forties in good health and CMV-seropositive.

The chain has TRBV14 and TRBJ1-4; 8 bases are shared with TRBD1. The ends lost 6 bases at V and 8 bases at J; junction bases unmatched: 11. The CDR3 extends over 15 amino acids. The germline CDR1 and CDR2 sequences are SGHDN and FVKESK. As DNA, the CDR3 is TGTGCCAGCAGAGCCACGGACAGGGCTAGGGAAAAACTGTTTTTT. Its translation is CASRATDRAREKLFF.

The CDR3 spells CASSSSGRGNQPQHF. CDR3 DNA: TGTGCCAGCAGCTCCTCGGGGAGGGGCAATCAGCCCCAGCATTTT. The chain has TRBV7-9 and TRBJ1-5; D is ambiguous. V shed 4 bases and J shed 2 bases, with 12 bases lying between them. CDR1 is SEHNR and CDR2 is FQNEAQ in the germline V gene (reference sequence). The CDR3 totals 15 residues.

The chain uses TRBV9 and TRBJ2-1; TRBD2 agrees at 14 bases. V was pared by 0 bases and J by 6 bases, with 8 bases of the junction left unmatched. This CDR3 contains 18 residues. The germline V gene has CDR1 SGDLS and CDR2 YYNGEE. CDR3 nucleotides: TGTGCCAGCAGCGTAGCCTACACCGGGACTAGCGGGAGCAATGAGCAGTTCTTC. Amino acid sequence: CASSVAYTGTSGSNEQFF.

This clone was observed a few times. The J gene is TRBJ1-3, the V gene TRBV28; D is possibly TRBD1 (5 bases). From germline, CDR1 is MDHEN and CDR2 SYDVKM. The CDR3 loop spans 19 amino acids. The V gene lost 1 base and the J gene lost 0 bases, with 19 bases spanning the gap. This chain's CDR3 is CASSLSGGAGLSSGNTIYF. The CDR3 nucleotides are TGTGCCAGCAGTTTATCGGGAGGAGCAGGGCTTAGCTCTGGAAACACCATATATTTT.

The CDR3 region is CASTLGTGNTGELFF. As DNA, the CDR3 is TGTGCCAGCACCCTCGGGACAGGGAACACCGGGGAGCTGTTTTTT. The chain employs TRBV28 and TRBJ2-2; the match to TRBD1 covers 8 bases. Germline V lookup: CDR1 MDHEN, CDR2 SYDVKM. V lost 7 bases, J lost 1 base, and 5 bases stayed unmatched. The CDR3 length is 15 residues.

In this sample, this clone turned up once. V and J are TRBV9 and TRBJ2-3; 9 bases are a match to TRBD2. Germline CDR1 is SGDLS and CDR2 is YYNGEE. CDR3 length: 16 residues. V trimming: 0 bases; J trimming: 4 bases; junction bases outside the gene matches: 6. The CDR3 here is CASSVGASGAPDTQYF. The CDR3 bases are TGTGCCAGCAGCGTAGGGGCTAGCGGGGCCCCAGATACGCAGTATTTT.

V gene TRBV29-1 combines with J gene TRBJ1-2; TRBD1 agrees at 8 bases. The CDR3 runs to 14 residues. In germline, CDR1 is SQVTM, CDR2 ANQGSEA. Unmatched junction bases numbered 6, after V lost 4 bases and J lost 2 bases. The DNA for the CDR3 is TGCAGCGTTGCGAGACAGGGGCACAACTATGGCTACACCTTC. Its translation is CSVARQGHNYGYTF.

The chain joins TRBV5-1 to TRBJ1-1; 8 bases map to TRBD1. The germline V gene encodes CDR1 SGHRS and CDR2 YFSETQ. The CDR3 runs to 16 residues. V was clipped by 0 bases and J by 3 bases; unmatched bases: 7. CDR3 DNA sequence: TGCGCCAGCAGCTTGGCCGCAGGGGGCTCTGACACTGAAGCTTTCTTT. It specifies CASSLAAGGSDTEAFF. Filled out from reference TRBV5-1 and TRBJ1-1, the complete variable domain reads KAGVTQTPRYLIKTRGQQVTLSCSPISGHRSVSWYQQTPGQGLQFLFEYFSETQRNKGNFPGRFSGRQFSNSRSEMNVSTLELGDSALYLCASSLAAGGSDTEAFFGQGTRLTVV.

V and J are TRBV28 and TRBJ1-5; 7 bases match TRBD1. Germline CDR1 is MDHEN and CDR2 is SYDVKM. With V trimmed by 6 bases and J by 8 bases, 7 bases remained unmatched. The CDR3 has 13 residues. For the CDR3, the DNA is TGTGCCAGCAGATTGACAGGGATCGAGCCCCAGCATTTT. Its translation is CASRLTGIEPQHF.

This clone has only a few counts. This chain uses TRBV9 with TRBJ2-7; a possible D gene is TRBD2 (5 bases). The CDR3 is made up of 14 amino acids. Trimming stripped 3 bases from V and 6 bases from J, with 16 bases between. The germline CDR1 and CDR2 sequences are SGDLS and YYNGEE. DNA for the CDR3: TGTGCCAGCAGCGGATTGGACGGGGTCTCCGAGCAGTACTTC. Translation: CASSGLDGVSEQYF.

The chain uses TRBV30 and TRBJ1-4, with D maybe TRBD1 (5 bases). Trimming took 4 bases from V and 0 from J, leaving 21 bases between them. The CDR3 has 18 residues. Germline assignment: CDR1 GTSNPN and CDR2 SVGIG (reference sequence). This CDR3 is CAWKGLEGRGATNEKLFF. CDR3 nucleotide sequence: TGTGCCTGGAAGGGACTTGAGGGGAGGGGAGCAACTAATGAAAAACTGTTTTTT.

The CDR3: CASSMRGHGDTQYF. CDR3 DNA: TGTGCCAGTAGTATGAGGGGGCACGGAGATACGCAGTATTTT. The rearrangement uses TRBV19 and TRBJ2-3, with 7 bases identical to TRBD1. The trim removed 3 bases at V and 5 bases at J, leaving 5 bases unmatched. Germline V gene sequence: CDR1 LNHDA, CDR2 SQIVND (reference sequence). This CDR3 is built from 14 residues. The complete variable domain, with remaining parts taken from reference TRBV19 and TRBJ2-3, reads DGGITQSPKYLFRKEGQNVTLSCEQNLNHDAMYWYRQDPGQGLRLIYYSQIVNDFQKGDIAEGYSVSREKKESFPLTVTSAQKNPTAFYLCASSMRGHGDTQYFGPGTRLTVL.

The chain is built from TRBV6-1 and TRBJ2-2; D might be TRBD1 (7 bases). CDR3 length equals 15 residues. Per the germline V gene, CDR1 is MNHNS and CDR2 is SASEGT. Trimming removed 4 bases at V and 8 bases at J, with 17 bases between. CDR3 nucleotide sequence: TGTGCCAGCAGTGTGGGACAGCGGGCGAAAGGGGAGCTGTTTTTT. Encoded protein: CASSVGQRAKGELFF.

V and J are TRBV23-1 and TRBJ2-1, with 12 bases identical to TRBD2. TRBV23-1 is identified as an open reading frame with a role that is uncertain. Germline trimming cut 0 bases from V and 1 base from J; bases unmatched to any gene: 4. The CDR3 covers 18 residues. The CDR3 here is CASSQSRTSGNSYNEQFF. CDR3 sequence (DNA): TGCGCCAGCAGTCAATCGCGGACTAGCGGGAATTCCTACAATGAGCAGTTCTTC.

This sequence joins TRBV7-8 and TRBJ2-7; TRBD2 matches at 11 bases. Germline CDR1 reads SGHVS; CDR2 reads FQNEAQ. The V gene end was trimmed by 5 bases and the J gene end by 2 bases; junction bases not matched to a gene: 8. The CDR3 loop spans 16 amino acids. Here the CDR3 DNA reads TGTGCCAGCAGCGGACCCGGGACTAGCGGTACCTACGAGCAGTACTTC. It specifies CASSGPGTSGTYEQYF.

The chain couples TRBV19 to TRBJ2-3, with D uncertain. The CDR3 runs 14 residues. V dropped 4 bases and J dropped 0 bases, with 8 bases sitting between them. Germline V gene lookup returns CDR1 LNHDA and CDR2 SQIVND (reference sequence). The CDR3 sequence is CASSNPQSTDTQYF. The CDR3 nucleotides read TGTGCCAGTAGTAACCCACAGAGCACAGATACGCAGTATTTT. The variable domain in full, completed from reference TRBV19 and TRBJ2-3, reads DGGITQSPKYLFRKEGQNVTLSCEQNLNHDAMYWYRQDPGQGLRLIYYSQIVNDFQKGDIAEGYSVSREKKESFPLTVTSAQKNPTAFYLCASSNPQSTDTQYFGPGTRLTVL.

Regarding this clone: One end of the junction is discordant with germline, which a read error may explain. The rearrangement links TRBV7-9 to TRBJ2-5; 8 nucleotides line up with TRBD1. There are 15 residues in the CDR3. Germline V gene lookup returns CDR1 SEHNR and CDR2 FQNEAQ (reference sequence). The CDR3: CSSSYHTGGQETQYF. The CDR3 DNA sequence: TGTTCCAGCAGCTACCATACAGGGGGCCAAGAGACCCAGTACTTC.

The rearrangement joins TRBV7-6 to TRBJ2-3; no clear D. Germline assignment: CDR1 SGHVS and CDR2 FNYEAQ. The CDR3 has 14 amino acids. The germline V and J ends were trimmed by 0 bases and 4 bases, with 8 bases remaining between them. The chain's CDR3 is CASSLAGPSDTQYF. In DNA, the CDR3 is TGTGCCAGCAGCTTAGCTGGCCCATCAGATACGCAGTATTTT.

For the CDR3, the DNA is TGTGCCAGCAGCAAGACAGGGTCTGGAAACACCATATATTTT. The encoded protein is CASSKTGSGNTIYF. The chain carries TRBV6-5 and TRBJ1-3, with 7 positions matching TRBD1. CDR3 length: 14 amino acids. Germline V gene sequence: CDR1 MNHEY, CDR2 SVGAGI. V dropped 6 bases and J dropped 1; count of bases not matched to a gene: 3.

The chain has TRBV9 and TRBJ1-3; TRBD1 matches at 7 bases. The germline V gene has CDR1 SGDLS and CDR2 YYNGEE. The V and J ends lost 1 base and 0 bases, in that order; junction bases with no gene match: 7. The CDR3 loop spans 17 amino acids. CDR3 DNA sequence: TGTGCCAGCAGCGTATACGGACAGGCGTCCTCTGGAAACACCATATATTTT. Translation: CASSVYGQASSGNTIYF. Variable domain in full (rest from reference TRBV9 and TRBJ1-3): DSGVTQTPKHLITATGQRVTLRCSPRSGDLSVYWYQQSLDQGLQFLIQYYNGEERAKGNILERFSAQQFPDLHSELNLSSLELGDSALYFCASSVYGQASSGNTIYFGEGSWLTVV.